These 9 T cell receptor beta chains were all obtained from the same sample, sequenced in a study of CD8 T cells in ankylosing spondylitis. A single record per CDR3 protein comes from TCRdb applying MiXCR to the 5' RACE reads. The table shows approximately 350,000 distinct CDR3 sequences, with 20% occurring only once. What was sequenced was blood, either unsorted or a sorted T cell fraction (not recorded which). Every receptor here comes from a male donor with ankylosing spondylitis or in good health (not recorded which).

This clonotype was counted a few times. V gene TRBV7-6 combines with J gene TRBJ2-1, with a possible D match to TRBD1 (6 bases). The CDR3 loop spans 13 amino acids. The ends were cut back, 4 bases at V and 7 bases at J, with 11 bases in the middle. Looked up from germline, CDR1 is SGHVS and CDR2 is FNYEAQ. In nucleotides, the CDR3 is TGTGCCAGCAGCTGGGAGCAGGGGAATGAGCAGTTCTTC. This sequence encodes CASSWEQGNEQFF.

This clonotype has only a few counts. The chain is built from TRBV29-1 and TRBJ2-7, with 10 nucleotides matching TRBD1. The V gene's germline CDR1 is SQVTM and CDR2 ANQGSEA. This CDR3 spans 14 amino acids. After removal of 6 bases from V and 5 bases from J, the junction contained 10 bases not matched to a gene. This CDR3 reads CSVFPGTGEDEQYF. In nucleotides, the CDR3 is TGCAGCGTCTTTCCAGGGACAGGGGAAGACGAGCAGTACTTC.

The gene calls are TRBV5-1 and TRBJ2-1, with D tentatively TRBD1 (6 bases). The germline V gene encodes CDR1 SGHRS and CDR2 YFSETQ. V lost 0 bases, J lost 8 bases, and 9 bases lay in between. The length of the CDR3 is 13 residues. The CDR3 loop is CASSLGQAYEQFF. CDR3 nucleotide sequence: TGCGCCAGCAGCTTGGGACAGGCGTATGAGCAGTTCTTC.

Many counts were recorded for this clonotype. The CDR3 reads CSVSGNNYGYTF. In DNA, the CDR3 is TGCAGCGTTTCCGGGAATAACTATGGCTACACCTTC. This chain uses TRBV29-1 with TRBJ1-2, with no clear D. V lost 5 bases and J lost 1, with 8 bases in between. Germline-derived CDR1 and CDR2 are SQVTM and ANQGSEA. The CDR3 sequence is 12 residues long.

This clonotype was counted a few times. The V call is TRBV10-3, the J call TRBJ1-1; D gene ambiguous. V shed 10 bases and J shed 1 base, with 16 bases lying between them. The CDR3 spans 14 residues. Germline V gene data show CDR1 as ENHRY and CDR2 as SYGVKD. For the CDR3, the DNA is TGTGCCACCGGGAAGAGCAGCTCGAACACTGAAGCTTTCTTT. This sequence encodes CATGKSSSNTEAFF.

The J gene is TRBJ1-2, the V gene TRBV7-9, with no clear D. CDR3 length: 16 amino acids. Per germline, CDR1 SEHNR and CDR2 FQNEAQ (reference sequence). Deletions cut 7 bases from V and 0 bases from J, with 18 bases between. In DNA form, the CDR3 reads TGTGCCAGCACCTCCCGGGCAGGCTTGGCTAACTATGGCTACACCTTC. It yields the protein CASTSRAGLANYGYTF.

This chain uses TRBV10-3 with TRBJ2-1, with D possibly TRBD2 on 5 matching bases. The germline V and J ends were trimmed by 2 bases and 0 bases, with 11 bases remaining between them. The V gene's germline CDR1 is ENHRY and CDR2 SYGVKD. The CDR3 contains 16 residues. CDR3 sequence reads: CAISEPQDSSYNEQFF. CDR3 nucleotides: TGTGCCATCAGTGAGCCTCAGGACTCCTCCTACAATGAGCAGTTCTTC.

This clonotype has a handful of counts. The rearrangement joins TRBV24-1 to TRBJ2-2; TRBD1 is a possible D gene (5 bases). V gave up 3 bases and J gave up 0 bases, with 10 bases separating them. The CDR3 is made up of 16 amino acids. Germline V CDR1 and CDR2: KGHDR, SFDVKD. For the CDR3, the DNA is TGTGCCACCAGTGATCGGACACCCTCGAACACCGGGGAGCTGTTTTTT. Translated: CATSDRTPSNTGELFF.

This chain connects TRBV18 to TRBJ2-3, with TRBD1 matching 9 bases. Germline V CDR1 and CDR2: KGHSH, LQKENI. V was clipped by 2 bases and J by 4 bases; unmatched bases: 4. The CDR3 totals 15 residues. Here the CDR3 reads CASSPGTGRPDTQYF. In DNA form, the CDR3 reads TGTGCCAGCTCACCAGGGACAGGGAGGCCAGATACGCAGTATTTT.